This T cell receptor (beta chain) was sequenced in a study of tumor-infiltrating lymphocytes in primary liver carcinoma. Study overall: Between roughly 4.2 and 10 cm across, the tumors were all of stage T1-T3 N0M0.

CDR3 length: 13 amino acids. With 5 bases removed from V and 3 bases from J, the gap between germline ends came to 6 bases. Looked up from germline, CDR1 is KGHDR and CDR2 is SFDVKD. A note on this clonotype: The antigen remains undetermined.

RNA was extracted from whole blood without cell sorting, alongside germline DNA. Synthesis of TCR beta cDNA was carried out from about 500 ng total RNA with a constant-region primer. Nested multiplex PCR, run for three rounds with slightly modified ARM-PCR, yielded TCR beta libraries. Researchers ran the first two PCR rounds for approximately 10 cycles each with TRBV1-TRBV30 forward primers and a C-beta reverse primer. MiXCR was run by TCRdb on the multiplex PCR reads, yielding one entry per CDR3 protein. The profile covers roughly 330,000 distinct CDR3 sequences, with around 60% appearing a single time and roughly 6.5% taken by the ten largest. Whole-study findings and limits: Each sample was bulk and unsorted; consequently, CD4+ and CD8+ repertoires were not compared.

The sample comprised peripheral blood. V is TRBV24-1 and J is TRBJ2-2; D ambiguous. This TCR was recovered from a man in his forties with primary liver carcinoma and hepatitis B virus infection. CDR3 region: CATSAQHTGELFF. CDR3 bases: TGTGCCACCAGTGCCCAACACACCGGGGAGCTGTTTTTT.